This T cell receptor beta chain was found in a study of blood T cells in healthy people across ages. To note about this clonotype: It is unclear where the CDR3 begins or ends on the DNA, so no DNA is shown, and the CDR3 is as TCRdb lists it.

The second PCR ran roughly 7 to 11 cycles with a sample-barcoded 5' primer and J-beta primers. TCRdb independently ran MiXCR on the 5' RACE reads; one entry per CDR3 protein. In the table there are 800,000 or so distinct CDR3 sequences, about 42% of which are singletons. The origin of this receptor is a man older than 75 in good health. Input material: blood.

The CDR3 spells CASRPRDYFGNEQFF. This chain joins TRBV28 and TRBJ2-1; no check of the table's D call, TRBD2, against the DNA was made. Germline CDR1 is MDHEN and CDR2 is SYDVKM. The CDR3 extends over 15 residues, inclusive of both ends.